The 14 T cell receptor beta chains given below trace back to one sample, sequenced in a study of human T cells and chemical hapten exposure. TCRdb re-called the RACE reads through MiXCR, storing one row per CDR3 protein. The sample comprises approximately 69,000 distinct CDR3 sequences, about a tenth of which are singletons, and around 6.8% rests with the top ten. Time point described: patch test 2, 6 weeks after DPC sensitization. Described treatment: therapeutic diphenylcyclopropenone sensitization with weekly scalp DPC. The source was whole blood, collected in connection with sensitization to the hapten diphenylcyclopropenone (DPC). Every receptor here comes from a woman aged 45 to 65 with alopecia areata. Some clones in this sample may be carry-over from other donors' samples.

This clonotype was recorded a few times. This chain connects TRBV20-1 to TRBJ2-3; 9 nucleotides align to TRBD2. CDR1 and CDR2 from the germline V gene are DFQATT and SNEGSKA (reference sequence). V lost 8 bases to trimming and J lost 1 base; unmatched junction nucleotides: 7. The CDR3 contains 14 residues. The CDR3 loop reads CSSTSGSRTDTQYF. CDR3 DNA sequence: TGCAGTTCGACTAGCGGCTCTCGCACAGATACGCAGTATTTT.

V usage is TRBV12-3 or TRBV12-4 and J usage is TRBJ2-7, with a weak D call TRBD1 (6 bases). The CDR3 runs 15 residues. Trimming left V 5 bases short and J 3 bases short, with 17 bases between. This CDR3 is CASSLTAGTNYEQYF. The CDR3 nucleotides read TGTGCCAGCAGTCTAACAGCCGGGACAAACTACGAGCAGTACTTC.

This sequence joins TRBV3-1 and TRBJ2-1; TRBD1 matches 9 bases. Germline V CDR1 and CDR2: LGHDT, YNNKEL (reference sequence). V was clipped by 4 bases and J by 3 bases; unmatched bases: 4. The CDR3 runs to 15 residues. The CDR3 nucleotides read TGTGCCAGCAGCCTGGGACAGGGCTTCTACAATGAGCAGTTCTTC. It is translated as CASSLGQGFYNEQFF.

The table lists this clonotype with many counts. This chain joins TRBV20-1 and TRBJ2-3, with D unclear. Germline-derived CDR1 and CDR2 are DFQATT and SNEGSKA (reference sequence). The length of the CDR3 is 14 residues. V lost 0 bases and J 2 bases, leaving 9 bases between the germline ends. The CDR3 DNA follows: TGCAGTGCTAGAGATTTCCCCTCCACAGATACGCAGTATTTT. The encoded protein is CSARDFPSTDTQYF.

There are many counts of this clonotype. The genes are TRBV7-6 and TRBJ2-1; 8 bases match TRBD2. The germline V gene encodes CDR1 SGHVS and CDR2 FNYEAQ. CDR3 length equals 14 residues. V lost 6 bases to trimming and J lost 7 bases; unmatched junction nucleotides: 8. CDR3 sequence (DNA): TGTGCCAGCAGTTCGGGACTAGGCAGGAATGAGCAGTTCTTC. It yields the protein CASSSGLGRNEQFF.

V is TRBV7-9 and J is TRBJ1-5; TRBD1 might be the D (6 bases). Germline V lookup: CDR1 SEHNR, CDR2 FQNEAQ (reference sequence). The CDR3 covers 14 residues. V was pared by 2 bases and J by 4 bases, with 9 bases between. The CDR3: CASSLSGTNQPQHF. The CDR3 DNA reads TGTGCCAGCAGCTTATCCGGGACAAATCAGCCCCAGCATTTT.

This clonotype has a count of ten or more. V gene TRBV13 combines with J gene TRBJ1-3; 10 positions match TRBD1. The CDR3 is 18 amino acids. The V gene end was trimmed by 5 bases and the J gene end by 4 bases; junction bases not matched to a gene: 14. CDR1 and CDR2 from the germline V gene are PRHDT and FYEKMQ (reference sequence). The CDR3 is CASSLLSLRQGAGNTIYF. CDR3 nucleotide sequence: TGTGCCAGCAGCCTACTATCCCTGAGACAGGGGGCGGGAAACACCATATATTTT.

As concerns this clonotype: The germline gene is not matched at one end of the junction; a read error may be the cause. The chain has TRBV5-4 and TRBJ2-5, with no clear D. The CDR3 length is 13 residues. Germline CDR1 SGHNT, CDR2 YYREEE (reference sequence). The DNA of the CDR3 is TGTGCCAGCAGTTTGGTGCCGATAGAGACCCAGTACTTC. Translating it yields CASSLVPIETQYF.

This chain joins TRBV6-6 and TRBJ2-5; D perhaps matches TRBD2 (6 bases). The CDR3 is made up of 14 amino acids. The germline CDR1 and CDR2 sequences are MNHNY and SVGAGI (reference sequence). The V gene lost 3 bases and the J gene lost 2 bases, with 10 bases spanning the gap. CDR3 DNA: TGTGCCAGCAGTTATGTTAGCGGACAAGAGACCCAGTACTTC. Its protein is CASSYVSGQETQYF.

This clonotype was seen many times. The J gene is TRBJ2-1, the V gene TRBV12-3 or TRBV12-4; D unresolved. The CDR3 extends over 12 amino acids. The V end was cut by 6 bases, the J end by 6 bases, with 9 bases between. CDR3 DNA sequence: TGTGCCAGCAGGTTCTATCGCAATGAGCAGTTCTTC. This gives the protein CASRFYRNEQFF.

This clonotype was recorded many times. Written as DNA, the CDR3 is TGCAGTGCTAGCTCGAAACCCGGGTGGTACTACAATGAGCAGTTCTTC. It translates to CSASSKPGWYYNEQFF. This rearrangement joins TRBV20-1 to TRBJ2-1, with D unresolved. Trimming shortened V by 3 bases and J by 3 bases, and 18 bases separated the two germline ends. The germline gives CDR1 DFQATT, CDR2 SNEGSKA (reference sequence). CDR3 length: 16 residues.

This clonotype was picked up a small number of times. CDR3 loop: CASSQVFAGFRNEQFF. The CDR3 coding sequence is TGCGCCAGCAGCCAAGTATTTGCGGGATTTAGGAATGAGCAGTTCTTC. This sequence joins TRBV4-1 and TRBJ2-1; D perhaps matches TRBD2 (6 bases). With 1 base removed from V and 7 bases from J, the gap between germline ends came to 17 bases. CDR3 length: 16 amino acids. The germline V gene encodes CDR1 MGHRA and CDR2 YSYEKL.

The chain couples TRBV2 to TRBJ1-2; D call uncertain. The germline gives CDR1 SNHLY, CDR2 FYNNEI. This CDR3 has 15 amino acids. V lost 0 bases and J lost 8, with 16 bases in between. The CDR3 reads CASSEAEGLDSGYTF. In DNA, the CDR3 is TGTGCCAGCAGTGAAGCAGAAGGGTTAGACTCGGGCTACACCTTC.

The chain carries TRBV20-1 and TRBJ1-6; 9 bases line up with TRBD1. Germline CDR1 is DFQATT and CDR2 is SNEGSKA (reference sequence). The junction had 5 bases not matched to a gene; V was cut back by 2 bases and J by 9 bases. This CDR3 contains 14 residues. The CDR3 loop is CSARRTGDSSPLHF. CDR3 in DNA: TGCAGTGCTAGACGGACAGGGGACTCTTCACCCCTCCACTTT.